The clone carrying this TCR beta chain is a singleton in its sample. What it binds is unknown. Positively selected for CCR7, the CD45RO-negative cells used as naive CD8 cells excluded terminally differentiated effector memory CD45RA+ cells. The data derive from a study of shared clonotypes between healthy human individuals. In the study overall: Plates per donor: three CD4 naive, three CD4 memory, two CD8 naive, one CD8 memory. Study-level findings and limits: There were few donors, and this limited the genetic and exposure-history diversity represented.

Sequenced by immunoSEQ multiplex PCR; TCRdb stores in-frame clones only, minus some. The sample has roughly 2.1 million clones; 85% to 95% are singletons. The V gene's germline CDR1 is MDHEN and CDR2 SYDVKM. Trimming removed 7 bases from V and 6 bases from J; junction bases left unmatched: 9. This CDR3 comprises 14 residues. Sequencing was done on a sample of naive CD8+ T cells from PBMCs. V gene TRBV28 combines with J gene TRBJ2-7; the match to TRBD1 covers 10 bases. The receptor's source is a man younger than 35 in good health. Some clones in this sample may be carry-over from other donors' samples. DNA for the CDR3: TGTGCCAGCACCCCGGGACAGGGGCGTCGCGAGCAGTACTTC. It translates to CASTPGQGRREQYF. The whole variable domain, filled in from reference TRBV28 and TRBJ2-7, reads DVKVTQSSRYLVKRTGEKVFLECVQDMDHENMFWYRQDPGLGLRLIYFSYDVKMKEKGDIPEGYSVSREKKERFSLILESASTNQTSMYLCASTPGQGRREQYFGPGTRLTVT.